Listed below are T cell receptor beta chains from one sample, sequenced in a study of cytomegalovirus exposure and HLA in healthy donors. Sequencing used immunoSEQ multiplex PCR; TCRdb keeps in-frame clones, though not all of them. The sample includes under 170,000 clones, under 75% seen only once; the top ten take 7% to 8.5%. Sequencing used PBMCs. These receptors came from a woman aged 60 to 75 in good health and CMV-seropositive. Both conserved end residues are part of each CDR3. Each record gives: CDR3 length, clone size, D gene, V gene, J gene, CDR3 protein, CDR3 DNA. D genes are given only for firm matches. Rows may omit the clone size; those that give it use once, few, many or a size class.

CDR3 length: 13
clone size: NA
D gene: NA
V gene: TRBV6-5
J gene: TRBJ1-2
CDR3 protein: CASSLGPAYGYTF
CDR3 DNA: TGTGCCAGCAGCCTTGGCCCAGCGTATGGCTACACCTTC

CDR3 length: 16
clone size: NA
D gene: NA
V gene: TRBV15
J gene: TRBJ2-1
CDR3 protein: CATSREPAAPYNEQFF
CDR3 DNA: TGTGCCACCAGCAGAGAGCCAGCGGCCCCCTACAATGAGCAGTTCTTC

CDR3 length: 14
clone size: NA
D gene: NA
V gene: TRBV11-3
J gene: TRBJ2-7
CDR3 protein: CASSPGQGSYEQYF
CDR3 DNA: TGTGCCAGCAGCCCAGGGCAGGGTTCCTACGAGCAGTACTTC

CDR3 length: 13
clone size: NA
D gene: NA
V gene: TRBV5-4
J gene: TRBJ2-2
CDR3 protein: CASSWGDAGELFF
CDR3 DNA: TGTGCCAGCAGCTGGGGGGACGCCGGGGAGCTGTTTTTT

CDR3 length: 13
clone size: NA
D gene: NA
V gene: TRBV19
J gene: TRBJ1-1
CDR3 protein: CASAKGGRTEAFF
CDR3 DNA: TGTGCCAGTGCCAAAGGGGGTCGGACTGAAGCTTTCTTT

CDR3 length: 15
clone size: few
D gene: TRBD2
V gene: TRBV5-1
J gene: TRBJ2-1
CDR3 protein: CASSLGLAGVGGEFF
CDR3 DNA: TGCGCCAGCAGCCTCGGACTAGCGGGAGTGGGGGGGGAGTTCTTC

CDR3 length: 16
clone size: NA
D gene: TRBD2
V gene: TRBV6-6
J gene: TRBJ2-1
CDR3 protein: CASTEKGLGVYNEQFF
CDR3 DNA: TGTGCCAGCACCGAAAAAGGACTAGGGGTTTACAATGAGCAGTTCTTC

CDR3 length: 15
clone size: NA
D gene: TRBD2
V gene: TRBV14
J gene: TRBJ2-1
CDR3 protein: CASSLGTSGGNEQFF
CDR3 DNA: TGTGCCAGCAGCCTTGGGACTAGCGGCGGCAATGAGCAGTTCTTC

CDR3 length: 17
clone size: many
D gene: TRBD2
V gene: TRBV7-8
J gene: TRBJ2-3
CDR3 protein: CASSLDEREGRTDTQYF
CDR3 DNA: TGTGCCAGCAGCTTAGATGAGCGGGAGGGCCGCACAGATACGCAGTATTTT

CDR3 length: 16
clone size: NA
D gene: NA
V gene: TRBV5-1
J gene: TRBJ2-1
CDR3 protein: CASSSSEGPTYNEQFF
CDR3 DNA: TGCGCCAGCAGCTCATCCGAGGGCCCAACCTACAATGAGCAGTTCTTC

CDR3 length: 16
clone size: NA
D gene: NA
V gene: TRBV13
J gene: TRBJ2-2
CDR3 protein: CASSIEGASVTGELFF
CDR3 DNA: TGTGCCAGCAGCATAGAGGGGGCTAGCGTAACCGGGGAGCTGTTTTTT

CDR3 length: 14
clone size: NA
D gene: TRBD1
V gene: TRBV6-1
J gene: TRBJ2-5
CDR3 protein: CASRRDRVGETQYF
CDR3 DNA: TGTGCCAGCAGGCGGGACAGGGTAGGAGAGACCCAGTACTTC

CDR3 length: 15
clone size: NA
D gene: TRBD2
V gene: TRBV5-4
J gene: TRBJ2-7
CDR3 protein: CASSLPLAGYHEQYF
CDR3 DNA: TGTGCCAGCAGCTTGCCCCTAGCGGGTTACCACGAGCAGTACTTC

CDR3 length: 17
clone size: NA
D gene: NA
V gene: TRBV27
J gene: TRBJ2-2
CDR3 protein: CASSPTGGLANTGELFF
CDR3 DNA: TGTGCCAGCAGTCCCACGGGGGGCCTAGCGAACACCGGGGAGCTGTTTTTT

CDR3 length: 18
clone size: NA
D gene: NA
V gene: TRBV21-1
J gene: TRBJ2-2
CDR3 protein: CASSAGTGDWLNTGELFF
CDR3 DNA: TGTGCCAGCAGCGCAGGTACCGGGGACTGGCTGAACACCGGGGAGCTGTTTTTT

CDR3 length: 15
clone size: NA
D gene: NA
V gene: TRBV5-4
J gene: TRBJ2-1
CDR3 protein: CASSAYRDLYNEQFF
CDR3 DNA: TGTGCCAGCAGCGCCTACAGGGATCTCTACAATGAGCAGTTCTTC

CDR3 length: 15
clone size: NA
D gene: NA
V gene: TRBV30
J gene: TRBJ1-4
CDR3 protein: CAWSVRTAATEKLFF
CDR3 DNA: TGTGCCTGGAGTGTACGGACAGCCGCTACGGAAAAACTGTTTTTT

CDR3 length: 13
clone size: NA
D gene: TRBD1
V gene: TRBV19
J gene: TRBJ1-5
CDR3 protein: CASSRTGGQPQHF
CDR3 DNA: TGTGCCAGTAGTAGGACAGGGGGCCAGCCCCAGCATTTT

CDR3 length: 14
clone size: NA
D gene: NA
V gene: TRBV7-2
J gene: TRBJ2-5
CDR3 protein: CASSLGGSQETQYF
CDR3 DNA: TGTGCCAGCAGCCTGGGCGGGTCCCAAGAGACCCAGTACTTC

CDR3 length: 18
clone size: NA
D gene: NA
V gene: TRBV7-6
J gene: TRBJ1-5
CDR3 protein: CASSPTLDEGSNNQPQHF
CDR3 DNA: TGTGCCAGCAGCCCCACGCTGGACGAGGGCTCTAACAATCAGCCCCAGCATTTT

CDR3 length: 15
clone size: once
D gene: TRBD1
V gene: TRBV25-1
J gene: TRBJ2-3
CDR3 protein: CASSDRDRLPDTQYF
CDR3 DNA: TGTGCCAGCAGTGACCGGGACAGATTACCAGATACGCAGTATTTT

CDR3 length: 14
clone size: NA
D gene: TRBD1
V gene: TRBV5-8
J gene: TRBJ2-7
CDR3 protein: CASSTARGLYEQYF
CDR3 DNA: TGTGCCAGCAGCACGGCCAGGGGGCTGTACGAGCAGTACTTC

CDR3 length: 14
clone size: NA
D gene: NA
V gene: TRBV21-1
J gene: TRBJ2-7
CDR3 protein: CASTTGDLAYEQYF
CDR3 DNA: TGTGCCAGCACCACAGGGGATCTGGCTTACGAGCAGTACTTC

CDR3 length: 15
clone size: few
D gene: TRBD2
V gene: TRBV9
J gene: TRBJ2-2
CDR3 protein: CASSVAGGGTGELFF
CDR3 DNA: TGTGCCAGCAGCGTAGCGGGAGGTGGCACCGGGGAGCTGTTTTTT

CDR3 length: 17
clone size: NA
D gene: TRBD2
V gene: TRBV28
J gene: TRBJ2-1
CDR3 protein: CASSPSIREGYTDEQFF
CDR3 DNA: TGTGCCAGCAGCCCAAGCATCCGGGAGGGATATACCGATGAGCAGTTCTTC

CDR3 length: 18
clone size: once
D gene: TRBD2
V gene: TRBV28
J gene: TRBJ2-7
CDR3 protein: CASSSLRRTSGASYEQYF
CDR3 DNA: TGTGCCAGCAGTTCCCTACGTCGGACTAGCGGGGCCTCCTACGAGCAGTACTTC

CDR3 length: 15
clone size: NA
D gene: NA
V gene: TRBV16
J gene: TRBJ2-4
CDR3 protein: CASSQSAGTKNIQYF
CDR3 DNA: TGTGCCAGCAGCCAATCGGCGGGCACCAAAAACATTCAGTACTTC